The clone carrying this T cell receptor (beta chain) was detected many times. The antigen is not known. This sample was included in a study of T cell repertoires in cytomegalovirus infection. Study information: The public TCR beta signatures pointed to both CMV infection and matching HLA type.

MiXCR was run by TCRdb on the reads, yielding one entry per CDR3 protein. The table has some 680,000 distinct CDR3 sequences, 35% seen once. General study points: Frequencies of public TCR beta families were cumulated, and this identified carriers of CMV plus the relevant HLA. There were HLA-C-restricted CMV-specific TCR beta clonotypes dominating the ex vivo response.

V dropped 6 bases and J dropped 0 bases, with 12 bases sitting between them. The V gene's germline CDR1 is SGHTA and CDR2 FQGNSA. This CDR3 has 14 residues. The sequence was collected from a human donor in good health (CMV status not recorded). Some clones in this sample may be carry-over from other donors' samples. Material: PBMCs. The chain couples TRBV7-2 to TRBJ2-7, with D perhaps TRBD2 (6 bases). In DNA form, the CDR3 reads TGTGCCAGCAGGCCTGGAGGGAGCTCCTACGAGCAGTACTTC. This gives the protein CASRPGGSSYEQYF. The variable domain in full, with the rest retrieved from reference TRBV7-2 and TRBJ2-7, is GAGVSQSPSNKVTEKGKDVELRCDPISGHTALYWYRQSLGQGLEFLIYFQGNSAPDKSGLPSDRFSAERTGGSVSTLTIQRTQQEDSAVYLCASRPGGSSYEQYFGPGTRLTVT.